Following are 26 T cell receptor beta chains from one sample sequenced in a study of cytomegalovirus exposure and HLA in healthy donors. Some clones are missing from TCRdb's copy, which holds only in-frame ones; the method was immunoSEQ multiplex PCR. The sample shows 70,000 to 80,000 clones, about 94% of them seen only once. Material: PBMCs. These receptors all stem from a woman younger than 30 in good health and CMV-seropositive.

This chain joins TRBV25-1 and TRBJ2-3; TRBD2 is a possible D gene (6 bases). Germline lookup yields CDR1 MGHDK and CDR2 SYGVNS. CDR3 size: 15 residues. V dropped 3 bases and J dropped 8 bases, with 18 bases sitting between them. Here the CDR3 DNA reads TGTGCCAGCAGTGATGTGGGGCTAGCGCGGGGTACGCAGTATTTT. Translation: CASSDVGLARGTQYF.

This sequence joins TRBV28 and TRBJ1-2; D is unclear. CDR3 size: 15 residues. V gave up 5 bases and J gave up 0 bases, with 13 bases separating them. CDR1 and CDR2 from the germline V gene are MDHEN and SYDVKM. This chain's CDR3 is CASSIRVRPNYGYTF. The CDR3 DNA reads TGTGCCAGCAGTATACGGGTCCGTCCTAACTATGGCTACACCTTC.

The genes are TRBV19 and TRBJ2-1; D is possibly TRBD2 (6 bases). Trimming stripped 3 bases from V and 2 bases from J, with 14 bases between. CDR3 length: 16 amino acids. CDR1 and CDR2 from the germline V gene are LNHDA and SQIVND (reference sequence). In DNA form, the CDR3 reads TGTGCCAGTAGTATTTCCCCCGGGAGTGCCTACAATGAGCAGTTCTTC. This translates into CASSISPGSAYNEQFF. The full variable domain, completed using reference TRBV19 and TRBJ2-1, is DGGITQSPKYLFRKEGQNVTLSCEQNLNHDAMYWYRQDPGQGLRLIYYSQIVNDFQKGDIAEGYSVSREKKESFPLTVTSAQKNPTAFYLCASSISPGSAYNEQFFGPGTRLTVL.

The V and J genes are TRBV7-8 and TRBJ1-5; D uncertain. The CDR3 has 14 residues. The ends were cut back, 2 bases at V and 0 bases at J, with 5 bases in the middle. Germline V gives CDR1 SGHVS, CDR2 FQNEAQ. CDR3: CASSLTVSNQPQHF. The CDR3 DNA sequence: TGTGCCAGCAGCTTAACGGTTAGCAATCAGCCCCAGCATTTT.

This clone was counted a single time. The rearrangement uses TRBV28 and TRBJ1-4, with TRBD1 as a possible D gene (5 bases). The CDR3 has 13 residues. V was pared by 6 bases and J by 6 bases, with 11 bases between. From germline, CDR1 is MDHEN and CDR2 SYDVKM. The CDR3 sequence: CASRRGSHEKLFF. The CDR3 nucleotides are TGTGCCAGCAGGCGGGGGTCCCATGAAAAACTGTTTTTT.

The V and J genes are TRBV6-6 and TRBJ2-5, with D possibly TRBD2 on 5 matching bases. In germline, CDR1 is MNHNY, CDR2 SVGAGI (reference sequence). The length of the CDR3 is 14 residues. V was trimmed by 4 bases and J by 0 bases, leaving 9 bases between them. The CDR3 spells CASSSGNYQETQYF. The CDR3 nucleotides are TGTGCCAGCAGTTCCGGGAATTACCAAGAGACCCAGTACTTC.

The chain joins TRBV5-4 to TRBJ1-5, with D uncertain. V was cut by 0 bases and J by 7 bases, with 14 bases left in between. This CDR3 has 15 amino acids. The germline V gene has CDR1 SGHNT and CDR2 YYREEE (reference sequence). CDR3 in amino acids: CASSLGGGATQPQHF. The CDR3 DNA follows: TGTGCCAGCAGCTTGGGGGGAGGTGCAACCCAGCCCCAGCATTTT.

This chain links TRBV5-1 with TRBJ2-2, with D unclear. CDR1 is SGHRS and CDR2 is YFSETQ in the germline V gene. The V end lost 4 bases, the J end lost 0 bases, and 10 bases lay between the germline ends. This CDR3 contains 15 residues. The CDR3 nucleotides read TGCGCCAGCAGCCCCGCCAGTGCGAACACCGGGGAGCTGTTTTTT. Its translation: CASSPASANTGELFF. Using reference TRBV5-1 and TRBJ2-2 for the parts outside the CDR3, the full variable domain is KAGVTQTPRYLIKTRGQQVTLSCSPISGHRSVSWYQQTPGQGLQFLFEYFSETQRNKGNFPGRFSGRQFSNSRSEMNVSTLELGDSALYLCASSPASANTGELFFGEGSRLTVL.

The rearrangement joins TRBV7-8 to TRBJ1-1, with TRBD1 identical over 7 bases. The length of the CDR3 is 14 residues. V was pared by 3 bases and J by 7 bases, with 8 bases of the junction left unmatched. CDR1 SGHVS and CDR2 FQNEAQ come from the germline V gene. This chain's CDR3 is CASSFQTGKSEAFF. The CDR3 region has the DNA TGTGCCAGCAGCTTCCAGACAGGGAAAAGTGAAGCTTTCTTT. The variable domain in full, completed from reference TRBV7-8 and TRBJ1-1, reads GAGVSQSPRYKVAKRGQDVALRCDPISGHVSLFWYQQALGQGPEFLTYFQNEAQLDKSGLPSDRFFAERPEGSVSTLKIQRTQQEDSAVYLCASSFQTGKSEAFFGQGTRLTVV.

This clone was seen only once. The rearrangement uses TRBV19 and TRBJ1-3; D gene unclear. V shed 9 bases and J shed 3 bases, with 21 bases lying between them. This CDR3 contains 16 residues. Germline V gene lookup returns CDR1 LNHDA and CDR2 SQIVND (reference sequence). As DNA, the CDR3 is TGTGCCAGCCTACCCTTCGGTTCCAGGCTTGGAAACACCATATATTTT. Translated, it gives CASLPFGSRLGNTIYF.

V usage is TRBV6-5 and J usage is TRBJ1-3; 10 bases are a match to TRBD1. The germline CDR1 and CDR2 sequences are MNHEY and SVGAGI. The CDR3 totals 16 residues. J was trimmed by 5 bases and V by 1 base; bases with no gene match: 5. The CDR3 region has the DNA TGTGCCAGCAGTTACTTGGGACAGGGGTTCAGAAACACCATATATTTT. Encoded protein: CASSYLGQGFRNTIYF.

The J gene is TRBJ2-7, the V gene TRBV27; 12 nucleotides line up with TRBD2. Germline CDR1 reads MNHEY; CDR2 reads SMNVEV (reference sequence). V lost 5 bases to trimming and J lost 6 bases; unmatched junction nucleotides: 5. This CDR3 is 14 amino acids long. The CDR3 nucleotides are TGTGCCAGCAGTCCGACTAGCGGGAGAGTCGAGCAGTACTTC. Amino acid sequence: CASSPTSGRVEQYF.

The chain has TRBV12-5 and TRBJ2-7; D is unclear. V was pared by 5 bases and J by 7 bases, with 9 bases between. The germline V gene has CDR1 LGHNT and CDR2 FRNRAP. The CDR3 totals 11 residues. The CDR3 protein is CASGRWSEQYF. Written as DNA, the CDR3 is TGTGCTAGTGGTCGGTGGTCAGAGCAGTACTTC.

This chain uses TRBV27 with TRBJ1-2; D may be TRBD1 (6 bases). Germline CDR1 MNHEY, CDR2 SMNVEV (reference sequence). V was clipped by 10 bases and J by 6 bases, with 21 bases between them. The CDR3 runs to 14 residues. CDR3 amino acids: CATYQPGHPDGYTF. In nucleotides, the CDR3 is TGTGCCACCTACCAACCGGGACACCCAGATGGCTACACCTTC.

This chain links TRBV28 with TRBJ1-1; D remains ambiguous. V shed 6 bases and J shed 4 bases, with 12 bases lying between them. The germline V gene encodes CDR1 MDHEN and CDR2 SYDVKM. This CDR3 spans 13 amino acids. The CDR3 sequence: CASSRRRSTEAFF. The CDR3 DNA follows: TGTGCCAGCAGCCGCCGCCGGAGCACTGAAGCTTTCTTT.

The rearrangement joins TRBV20-1 to TRBJ2-5; maybe TRBD1 (5 bases). V was trimmed by 3 bases and J by 7 bases, leaving 9 bases between them. From germline, CDR1 is DFQATT and CDR2 SNEGSKA (reference sequence). The CDR3 consists of 11 residues. The CDR3 loop reads CSASFRGTQYF. CDR3 in DNA: TGCAGTGCTAGCTTTAGGGGGACCCAGTACTTC.

The chain uses TRBV5-1 and TRBJ2-7; weak D call: TRBD1 (6 bases). Trimming removed 1 base at V and 4 bases at J, with 15 bases between. CDR3 length: 15 residues. Germline assignment: CDR1 SGHRS and CDR2 YFSETQ. The CDR3 DNA follows: TGCGCCAGCAGCTTGCATAGGGTACAGGGTTACGAGCAGTACTTC. Residues: CASSLHRVQGYEQYF.

V is TRBV4-1 and J is TRBJ1-2; D ambiguous. The germline CDR1 and CDR2 sequences are MGHRA and YSYEKL. V lost 3 bases, J lost 6 bases, and 20 bases lay in between. The CDR3 is 16 amino acids. The CDR3 DNA is TGCGCCAGCAGCCAGAGTGCGATAAAACGGGAGCATGGCTACACCTTC. It yields the protein CASSQSAIKREHGYTF.

The chain combines TRBV5-1 with TRBJ1-3; TRBD1 matches at 7 bases. The CDR3 is made up of 14 amino acids. Losses at the gene ends were 4 bases for V and 9 bases for J; bases not matched to a gene: 10. Germline V CDR1 and CDR2: SGHRS, YFSETQ. CDR3 bases: TGCGCCAGCAGCCTAGGGGACAGTGCGGGCACCATATATTTT. Encoded protein: CASSLGDSAGTIYF. The full variable domain, its missing parts supplied by reference TRBV5-1 and TRBJ1-3, is KAGVTQTPRYLIKTRGQQVTLSCSPISGHRSVSWYQQTPGQGLQFLFEYFSETQRNKGNFPGRFSGRQFSNSRSEMNVSTLELGDSALYLCASSLGDSAGTIYFGEGSWLTVV.

This clone was detected once. The chain employs TRBV28 and TRBJ1-3; 9 bases fit TRBD1. V shed 6 bases and J 2 bases; nucleotides not matched to a gene: 11. The CDR3 has 17 residues. Germline V gene sequence: CDR1 MDHEN, CDR2 SYDVKM. The CDR3 nucleotides read TGTGCCAGCAGCTATCCGGGACAGGGAGTGACTGGAAACACCATATATTTT. This gives the protein CASSYPGQGVTGNTIYF.

CDR3: CASSANPGQGTGSAYGYTF. CDR3 DNA sequence: TGTGCCAGCAGTGCTAACCCGGGACAGGGAACGGGGTCCGCTTATGGCTACACCTTC. The rearrangement joins TRBV28 to TRBJ1-2; 9 nucleotides agree with TRBD1. Trimming removed 5 bases from V and 5 bases from J; junction bases left unmatched: 21. Germline assignment: CDR1 MDHEN and CDR2 SYDVKM. This CDR3 has 19 residues.

The chain carries TRBV15 and TRBJ2-1; a possible D gene is TRBD2 (6 bases). V lost 3 bases to trimming and J lost 12 bases, with 15 bases between them. CDR1 LNHNV and CDR2 YYDKDF come from the germline V gene (reference sequence). The CDR3 is made up of 13 amino acids. The chain's CDR3 is CATSSPTGTRQFF. Here the CDR3 DNA reads TGTGCCACCAGCAGCCCAACCGGGACTCGGCAGTTCTTC.

The rearrangement uses TRBV28 and TRBJ2-1; 10 bases line up with TRBD2. Unmatched junction bases numbered 11, after V lost 7 bases and J lost 5 bases. CDR3 length: 16 amino acids. Germline lookup yields CDR1 MDHEN and CDR2 SYDVKM. DNA of the CDR3: TGTGCCAGCACCCTTAATATAGCGGGGGGTGACAATGAGCAGTTCTTC. Protein sequence: CASTLNIAGGDNEQFF.

This chain connects TRBV2 to TRBJ1-1, with TRBD1 identical over 7 bases. The V and J ends lost 10 bases and 4 bases, in that order; junction bases with no gene match: 6. Per the germline V gene, CDR1 is SNHLY and CDR2 is FYNNEI. CDR3 length equals 12 residues. The CDR3 is CAIGGDSTEAFF. In DNA form, the CDR3 reads TGTGCCATAGGGGGCGATTCCACTGAAGCTTTCTTT. Full variable domain (outside the CDR3, taken from reference TRBV2 and TRBJ1-1): EPEVTQTPSHQVTQMGQEVILRCVPISNHLYFYWYRQILGQKVEFLVSFYNNEISEKSEIFDDQFSVERPDGSNFTLKIRSTKLEDSAMYFCAIGGDSTEAFFGQGTRLTVV.

The chain uses TRBV6-5 and TRBJ2-1, with TRBD2 identical over 7 bases. V shed 4 bases, J shed 8 bases, and the junction held 8 bases outside the gene matches. CDR1 and CDR2 (germline): MNHEY, SVGAGI. The length of the CDR3 is 14 residues. CDR3 loop: CASSSTGAGDEQFF. The DNA of the CDR3 is TGTGCCAGCAGTTCCACCGGGGCGGGGGATGAGCAGTTCTTC.

This clone came up once. The chain employs TRBV15 and TRBJ2-7, with a weak D call TRBD1 (5 bases). The V gene's germline CDR1 is LNHNV and CDR2 YYDKDF (reference sequence). The V end lost 3 bases, the J end lost 3 bases, and 9 bases lay between the germline ends. The CDR3 covers 13 residues. The CDR3 bases are TGTGCCACCAGCAGGACAGTCTTCTACGAGCAGTACTTC. The encoded protein is CATSRTVFYEQYF.